This T cell receptor (beta chain) was identified during a study of T cells in Graves' hyperthyroidism and ophthalmopathy. The CDR3 is 16 residues long. Trimming pared 5 bases from V and 8 bases from J, leaving 22 bases between. Germline V gene lookup returns CDR1 DFQATT and CDR2 SNEGSKA (reference sequence). TCR beta CDR3 region amplification was performed from RNA transcripts. TCR CDR3 underwent first-round RT-PCR with the HTBI primer set. MiXCR, applied by TCRdb to the multiplex PCR reads, yields one record per CDR3 protein. The sample holds approximately 870,000 distinct CDR3 sequences, 38% seen once.

The sequenced sample was blood. The gene calls are TRBV20-1 and TRBJ1-6; a weak D match, TRBD1 (6 bases). The source of this sequence is a man aged 18 to 30 with Graves' hyperthyroidism. The CDR3 reads CSAHVGGAYGDSPLHF. CDR3 DNA: TGCAGTGCTCACGTGGGGGGCGCCTATGGGGATTCACCCCTCCACTTT.